Listed below are T cell receptor beta chains from one sample, sequenced in a study of blood T cell repertoires in COVID-19. Some clones are missing from TCRdb's copy, which holds only in-frame ones; the method was immunoSEQ multiplex PCR. The sample holds 110,000 to 150,000 clones, around 80% seen once. Sample: peripheral blood. The source of these receptors is a woman aged 60-70 years with acute or convalescent COVID-19. The CDR3 runs from the conserved cysteine through the conserved F or W. The order of the fields is V gene, D gene, CDR3 length, clone size, J gene, CDR3 protein, CDR3 DNA. The D gene is left open where the match is weak. Some rows have no size entry. The others give once, few or many, or a class for an expanded clone.

TRBV5-1	.	15	.	TRBJ1-5	CASSFGTGPSQPQHF	TGCGCCAGCAGCTTTGGCACAGGGCCAAGCCAGCCCCAGCATTTT
TRBV3-1/TRBV3-2	.	13	.	TRBJ2-7	CASSGTWTYEQYF	TGTGCCAGCAGCGGGACATGGACCTACGAGCAGTACTTC
TRBV5-1	TRBD1	15	once	TRBJ2-7	CASSSTGADGYEQYF	TGCGCCAGCAGCTCGACAGGGGCTGATGGGTACGAGCAGTACTTC
TRBV28	.	17	.	TRBJ1-2	CASSWGGRVGRESGYTF	TGTGCCAGCAGTTGGGGTGGAAGGGTTGGCAGGGAAAGTGGCTACACCTTC
TRBV10-1	.	15	.	TRBJ2-6	CASSESGVGANVLTF	TGCGCCAGCAGTGAGTCAGGGGTAGGGGCCAACGTCCTGACTTTC
TRBV5-6	.	13	.	TRBJ1-5	CASSLAGRQPQHF	TGTGCCAGCAGCTTGGCCGGTCGTCAGCCCCAGCATTTT
TRBV2	.	15	.	TRBJ2-6	CASRGNSAGANVLTF	TGTGCCAGCAGGGGGAATAGCGCTGGGGCCAACGTCCTGACTTTC
TRBV7-8	TRBD1	16	few	TRBJ1-5	CASSLWTGRTNQPQHF	TGTGCCAGCAGCCTTTGGACAGGGAGAACCAATCAGCCCCAGCATTTT
TRBV2	.	11	.	TRBJ2-3	CASTTEDTQYF	TGTGCCAGCACCACAGAAGATACGCAGTATTTT
TRBV5-6	TRBD1	13	.	TRBJ1-6	CASSATGGSPLHF	TGTGCCAGCAGCGCGACAGGGGGTTCACCCCTCCACTTT
TRBV11-3	.	13	.	TRBJ2-5	CASSAGVKETQYF	TGTGCCAGCAGCGCCGGGGTTAAAGAGACCCAGTACTTC
TRBV7-6	TRBD1	15	.	TRBJ1-5	CASSLRQGAGQPQHF	TGTGCCAGCAGCTTAAGACAGGGGGCAGGTCAGCCCCAGCATTTT
TRBV19	TRBD2	15	.	TRBJ2-7	CASSPGSGVSYEQYF	TGTGCCAGTAGTCCCGGCAGCGGGGTGTCCTACGAGCAGTACTTC
TRBV30	.	14	.	TRBJ1-6	CAWSVGQRNSPLHF	TGTGCCTGGAGTGTTGGGCAGCGGAATTCACCCCTCCACTTT
TRBV30	TRBD2	12	few	TRBJ2-7	CAWSVGTTEQYF	TGTGCCTGGAGTGTGGGGACTACCGAGCAGTACTTC
TRBV6-6	.	11	few	TRBJ2-3	CSGGPTDTQYF	TGTAGCGGAGGCCCCACAGATACGCAGTATTTT
TRBV5-1	TRBD1	17	.	TRBJ1-3	CASSRRTGPSSGNTIYF	TGCGCCAGCAGCCGTAGGACAGGGCCGAGCTCTGGAAACACCATATATTTT
TRBV19	TRBD1	15	.	TRBJ2-3	CASSPDRGSTDTQYF	TGTGCCAGTAGTCCGGACAGGGGGAGCACAGATACGCAGTATTTT
TRBV27	.	14	.	TRBJ1-5	CASSYGGALQPQHF	TGTGCCAGCAGTTACGGGGGAGCTCTTCAGCCCCAGCATTTT
TRBV6-2/TRBV6-3	TRBD2	19	.	TRBJ2-3	CASSYPSSGTPSNTDTQYF	TGTGCCAGCAGTTACCCCAGTAGCGGGACCCCCAGTAACACAGATACGCAGTATTTT
TRBV2	.	14	.	TRBJ1-1	CASSEIRGWTEAFF	TGTGCCAGCAGTGAAATAAGGGGATGGACTGAAGCTTTCTTT
TRBV5-1	.	14	.	TRBJ1-1	CASSLLQGNTEAFF	TGCGCCAGCAGCTTGTTGCAGGGAAACACTGAAGCTTTCTTT
TRBV5-1	TRBD1	14	.	TRBJ1-5	CASSATGGNQPQHF	TGCGCCAGCAGCGCGACAGGGGGCAATCAGCCCCAGCATTTT
TRBV19	.	14	.	TRBJ1-1	CASDVGTPNTEAFF	TGTGCCAGTGACGTCGGGACACCGAACACTGAAGCTTTCTTT
TRBV11-2	.	13	.	TRBJ1-1	CASSSGWSAEAFF	TGTGCCAGCAGCTCCGGGTGGAGCGCTGAAGCTTTCTTT
TRBV10-3	TRBD2	16	.	TRBJ2-1	CAISDKAGGPVNEQFF	TGTGCCATCAGTGATAAAGCGGGAGGGCCAGTGAATGAGCAGTTCTTC
TRBV5-4	TRBD2	17	.	TRBJ2-1	CASSSGTSGRNYNEQFF	TGTGCCAGCAGCTCCGGGACTAGCGGGAGGAACTACAATGAGCAGTTCTTC
TRBV27	TRBD2	13	.	TRBJ2-1	CASSSGGYNEQFF	TGTGCCAGCAGTTCCGGGGGGTACAATGAGCAGTTCTTC
TRBV9	TRBD1	11	.	TRBJ2-1	CASGTADEQFF	TGTGCCAGCGGGACAGCAGATGAGCAGTTCTTC
TRBV19	.	13	.	TRBJ1-2	CASSSLFGYGYTF	TGTGCCAGTAGCTCTTTATTCGGCTATGGCTACACCTTC
TRBV19	.	13	.	TRBJ2-7	CASANSGHYEQYF	TGTGCCAGCGCGAATAGCGGACACTACGAGCAGTACTTC
TRBV7-9	TRBD2	15	.	TRBJ2-1	CASSLATSGVVEQFF	TGTGCCAGCAGCTTAGCCACTAGCGGGGTTGTAGAGCAGTTCTTC
TRBV28	TRBD1	14	.	TRBJ1-6	CASSSTGYYSPLHF	TGTGCCAGCAGTTCGACAGGGTATTATTCACCCCTCCACTTT
TRBV10-2	.	13	few	TRBJ2-7	CATLVPSSYEQYF	TGCGCCACACTAGTTCCCAGCTCCTACGAGCAGTACTTC
TRBV11-2	.	14	.	TRBJ2-7	CASSLAGNYYEQYF	TGTGCCAGCAGCTTAGCCGGGAACTACTACGAGCAGTACTTC